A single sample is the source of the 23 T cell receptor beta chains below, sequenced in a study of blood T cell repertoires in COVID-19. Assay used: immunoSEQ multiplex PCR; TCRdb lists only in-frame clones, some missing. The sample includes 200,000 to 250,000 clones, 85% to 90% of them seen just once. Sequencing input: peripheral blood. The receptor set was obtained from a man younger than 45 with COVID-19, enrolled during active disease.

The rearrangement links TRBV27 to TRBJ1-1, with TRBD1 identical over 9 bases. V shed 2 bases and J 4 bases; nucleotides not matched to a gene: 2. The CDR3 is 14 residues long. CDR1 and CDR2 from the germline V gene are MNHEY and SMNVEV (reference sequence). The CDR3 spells CASSLETGGTEAFF. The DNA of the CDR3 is TGTGCCAGCAGTTTAGAGACAGGGGGCACTGAAGCTTTCTTT.

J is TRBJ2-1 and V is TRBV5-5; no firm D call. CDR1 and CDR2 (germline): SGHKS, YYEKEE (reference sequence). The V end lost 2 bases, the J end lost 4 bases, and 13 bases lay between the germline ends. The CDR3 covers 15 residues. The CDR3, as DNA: TGTGCCAGCAGCTTAAGACACCTACAATACAATGAGCAGTTCTTC. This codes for CASSLRHLQYNEQFF.

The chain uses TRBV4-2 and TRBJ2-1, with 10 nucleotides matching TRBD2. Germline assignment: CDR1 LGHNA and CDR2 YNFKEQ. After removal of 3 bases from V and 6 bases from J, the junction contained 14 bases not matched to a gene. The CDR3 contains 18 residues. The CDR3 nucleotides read TGTGCCAGCAGCCAGCTCACTAGCGGGGTTACCAGGGGCAATGAGCAGTTCTTC. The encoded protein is CASSQLTSGVTRGNEQFF.

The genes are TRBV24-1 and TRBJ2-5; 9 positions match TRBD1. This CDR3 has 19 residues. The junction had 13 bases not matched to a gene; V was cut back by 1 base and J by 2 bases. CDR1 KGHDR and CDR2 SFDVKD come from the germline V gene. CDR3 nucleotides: TGTGCCACCAGTGATTTACCAATGGACAGGGGCCTCAATCAAGAGACCCAGTACTTC. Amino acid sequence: CATSDLPMDRGLNQETQYF.

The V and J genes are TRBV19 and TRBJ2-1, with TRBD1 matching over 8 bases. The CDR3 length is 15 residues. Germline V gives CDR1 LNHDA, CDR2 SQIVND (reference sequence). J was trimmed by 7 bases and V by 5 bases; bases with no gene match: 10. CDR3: CASSHLDRDRNEQFF. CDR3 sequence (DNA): TGTGCCAGTAGTCATCTGGACAGGGATAGGAATGAGCAGTTCTTC.

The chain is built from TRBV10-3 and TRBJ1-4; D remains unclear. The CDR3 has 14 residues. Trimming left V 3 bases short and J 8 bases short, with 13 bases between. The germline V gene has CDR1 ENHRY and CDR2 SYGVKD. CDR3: CAISEAEEGEKLFF. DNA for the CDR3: TGTGCCATCAGTGAAGCCGAAGAGGGAGAAAAACTGTTTTTT.

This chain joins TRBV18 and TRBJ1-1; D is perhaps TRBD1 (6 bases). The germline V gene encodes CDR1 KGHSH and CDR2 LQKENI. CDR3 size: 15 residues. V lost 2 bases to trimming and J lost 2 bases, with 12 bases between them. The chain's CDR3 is CASSPNQGFNTEAFF. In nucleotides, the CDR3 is TGTGCCAGCTCACCAAATCAGGGGTTTAACACTGAAGCTTTCTTT.

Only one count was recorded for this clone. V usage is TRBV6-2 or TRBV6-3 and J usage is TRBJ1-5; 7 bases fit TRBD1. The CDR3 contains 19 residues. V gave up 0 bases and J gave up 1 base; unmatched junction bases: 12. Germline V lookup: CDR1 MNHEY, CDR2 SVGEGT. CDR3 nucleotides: TGTGCCAGCAGTTACTCGATACAGGGGCGCCTTGCCAGCAATCAGCCCCAGCATTTT. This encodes CASSYSIQGRLASNQPQHF.

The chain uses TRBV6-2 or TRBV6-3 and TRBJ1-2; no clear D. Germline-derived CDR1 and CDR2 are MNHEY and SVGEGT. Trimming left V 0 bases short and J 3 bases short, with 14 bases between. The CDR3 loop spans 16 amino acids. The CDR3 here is CASSYSPTRADYGYTF. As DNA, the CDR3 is TGTGCCAGCAGTTACTCCCCCACGAGGGCAGACTATGGCTACACCTTC.

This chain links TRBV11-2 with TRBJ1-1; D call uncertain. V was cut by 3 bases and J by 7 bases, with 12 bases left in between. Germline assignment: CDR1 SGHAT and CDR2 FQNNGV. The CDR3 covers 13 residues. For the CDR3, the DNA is TGTGCCAGCAGCTTCTCACAAAATTTTGAAGCTTTCTTT. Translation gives CASSFSQNFEAFF. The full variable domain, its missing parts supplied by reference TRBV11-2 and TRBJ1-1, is EAGVAQSPRYKIIEKRQSVAFWCNPISGHATLYWYQQILGQGPKLLIQFQNNGVVDDSQLPKDRFSAERLKGVDSTLKIQPAKLEDSAVYLCASSFSQNFEAFFGQGTRLTVV.

CDR3 sequence: CASSLRSVRAGNTIYF. In nucleotides, the CDR3 is TGTGCCAGCAGCCTTCGTTCGGTGAGGGCTGGAAACACCATATATTTT. V is TRBV14 and J is TRBJ1-3; D is ambiguous. Trimming shortened V by 4 bases and J by 2 bases, and 15 bases separated the two germline ends. This CDR3 has 16 residues. Germline-derived CDR1 and CDR2 are SGHDN and FVKESK.

CDR3 residues: CATSDSQGSYNEQFF. The CDR3 region has the DNA TGTGCCACCAGTGATTCACAGGGCAGCTATAATGAGCAGTTCTTC. This rearrangement joins TRBV24-1 to TRBJ2-1, with D possibly being TRBD1 (6 bases). The CDR3 sequence is 15 residues long. Germline loops: CDR1 KGHDR, CDR2 SFDVKD. The germline V and J ends were trimmed by 2 bases and 7 bases, with 14 bases remaining between them.

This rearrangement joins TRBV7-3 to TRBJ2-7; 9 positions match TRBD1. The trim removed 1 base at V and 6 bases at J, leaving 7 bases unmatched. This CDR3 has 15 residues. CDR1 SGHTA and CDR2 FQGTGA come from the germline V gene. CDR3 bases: TGTGCCAGCAGCTTAAACGGACAGGGGAGATTCGAGCAGTACTTC. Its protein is CASSLNGQGRFEQYF.

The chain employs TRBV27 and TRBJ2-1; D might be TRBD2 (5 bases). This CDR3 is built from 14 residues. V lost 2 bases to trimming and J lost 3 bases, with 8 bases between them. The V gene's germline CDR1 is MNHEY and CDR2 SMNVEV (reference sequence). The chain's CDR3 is CASSLTADYNEQFF. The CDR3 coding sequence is TGTGCCAGCAGTTTAACAGCGGACTACAATGAGCAGTTCTTC.

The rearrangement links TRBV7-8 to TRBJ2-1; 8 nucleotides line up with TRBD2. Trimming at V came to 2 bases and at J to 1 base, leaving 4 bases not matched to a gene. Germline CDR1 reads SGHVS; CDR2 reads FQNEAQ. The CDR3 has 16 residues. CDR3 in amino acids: CASSLRSGGSYNEQFF. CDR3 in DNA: TGTGCCAGCAGCTTAAGAAGCGGGGGTTCCTACAATGAGCAGTTCTTC.

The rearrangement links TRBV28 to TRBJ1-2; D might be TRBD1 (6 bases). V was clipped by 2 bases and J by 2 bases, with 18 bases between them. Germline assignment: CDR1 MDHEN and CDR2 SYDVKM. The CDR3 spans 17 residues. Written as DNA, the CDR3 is TGTGCCAGCAGTTTAACAAGGGGGAAAGATTCAAACTATGGCTACACCTTC. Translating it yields CASSLTRGKDSNYGYTF.

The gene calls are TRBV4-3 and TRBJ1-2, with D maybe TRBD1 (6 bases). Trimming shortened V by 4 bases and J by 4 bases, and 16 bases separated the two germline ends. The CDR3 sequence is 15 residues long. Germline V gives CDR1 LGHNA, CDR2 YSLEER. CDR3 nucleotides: TGCGCCAGCAGCCCGCAACAACAGGGTTCCTATGGCTACACCTTC. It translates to CASSPQQQGSYGYTF.

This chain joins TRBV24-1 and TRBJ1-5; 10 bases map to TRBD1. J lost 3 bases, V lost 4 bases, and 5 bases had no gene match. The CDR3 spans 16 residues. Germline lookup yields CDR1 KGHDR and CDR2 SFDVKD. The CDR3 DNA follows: TGTGCCACCAGTGACCAGGACAGGGGGGACAATCAGCCCCAGCATTTT. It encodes CATSDQDRGDNQPQHF.

Written as DNA, the CDR3 is TGCGCCAGCAGTACCTCGGCGAGCGCTGAAGCTTTCTTT. It encodes CASSTSASAEAFF. J is TRBJ1-1 and V is TRBV5-1; D is unclear. CDR3 length: 13 amino acids. CDR1 is SGHRS and CDR2 is YFSETQ in the germline V gene. Trimming took off 5 bases at V and 6 bases at J, with 14 bases between the two ends.

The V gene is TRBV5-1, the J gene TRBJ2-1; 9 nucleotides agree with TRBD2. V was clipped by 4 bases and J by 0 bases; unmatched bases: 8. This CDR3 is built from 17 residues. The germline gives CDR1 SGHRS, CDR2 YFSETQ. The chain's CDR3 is CASSLFYSGSSYNEQFF. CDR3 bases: TGCGCCAGCAGCCTATTTTATAGCGGGAGCTCCTACAATGAGCAGTTCTTC.

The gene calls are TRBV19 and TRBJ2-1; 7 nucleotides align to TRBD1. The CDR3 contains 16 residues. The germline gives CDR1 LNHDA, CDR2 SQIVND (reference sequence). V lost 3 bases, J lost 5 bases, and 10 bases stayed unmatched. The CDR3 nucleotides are TGTGCCAGTAGTATCGAGCCCAGGGGGTTTCACAATGAGCAGTTCTTC. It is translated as CASSIEPRGFHNEQFF.

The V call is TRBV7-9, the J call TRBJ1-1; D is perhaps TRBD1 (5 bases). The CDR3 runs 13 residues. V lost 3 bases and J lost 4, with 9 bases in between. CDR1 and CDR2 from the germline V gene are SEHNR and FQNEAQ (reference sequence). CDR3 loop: CASSLQGVTEAFF. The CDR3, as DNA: TGTGCCAGCAGCTTGCAGGGCGTCACTGAAGCTTTCTTT.

The CDR3 sequence: CATTKGTTKIGEQYF. In DNA form, the CDR3 reads TGTGCCACCACGAAAGGGACAACCAAAATTGGAGAGCAGTACTTC. The gene calls are TRBV5-5 and TRBJ2-7; possibly TRBD1 for D (6 bases). This CDR3 region has 15 residues. Trimming cost V 9 bases and J 7 bases, with 26 bases left between them. Germline V gene lookup returns CDR1 SGHKS and CDR2 YYEKEE (reference sequence).